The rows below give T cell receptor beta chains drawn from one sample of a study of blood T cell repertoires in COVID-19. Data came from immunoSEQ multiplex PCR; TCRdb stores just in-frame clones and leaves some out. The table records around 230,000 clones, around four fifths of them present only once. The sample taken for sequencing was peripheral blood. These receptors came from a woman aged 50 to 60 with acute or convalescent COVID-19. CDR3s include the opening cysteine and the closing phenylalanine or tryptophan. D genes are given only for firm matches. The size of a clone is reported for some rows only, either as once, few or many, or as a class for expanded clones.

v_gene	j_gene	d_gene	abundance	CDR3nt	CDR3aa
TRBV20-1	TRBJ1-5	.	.	TGCAGTGCTAGTAGGAGGGATGGGTATCAGCCCCAGCATTTT	CSASRRDGYQPQHF
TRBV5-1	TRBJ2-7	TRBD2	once	TGCGCCAGCAGCGGGGGACTAGATGGCTACGAGCAGTACTTC	CASSGGLDGYEQYF
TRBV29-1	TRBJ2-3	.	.	TGCAGCGTTGCTCCTAATACGCAGTATTTT	CSVAPNTQYF
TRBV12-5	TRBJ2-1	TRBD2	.	TGTGCTAGTGGTTTTTGGCCTACTACCGGGACTAGCGGGAGGTATGCCTACAATGAGCAGTTCTTC	CASGFWPTTGTSGRYAYNEQFF
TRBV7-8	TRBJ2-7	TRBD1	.	TGTGCCAGCAGCTTAGCAGACAGGGCCCGATTCACCTACGAGCAGTACTTC	CASSLADRARFTYEQYF
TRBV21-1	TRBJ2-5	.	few	TGTGCCAGCCCAAATCGGGCTAGCGGGAGTTACCAAGAGACCCAGTACTTC	CASPNRASGSYQETQYF
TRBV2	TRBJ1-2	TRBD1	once	TGTGCCAGCAGTGGACAGGGGTCGAACTATGGCTACACCTTC	CASSGQGSNYGYTF
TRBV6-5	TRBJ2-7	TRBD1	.	TGTGCCATAGGGGGCCACGAGCAGTACTTC	CAIGGHEQYF
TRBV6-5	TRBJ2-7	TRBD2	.	TGTGCCAGCAGTTCCCTGGGACTAGCGGACTACGAGCAGTACTTC	CASSSLGLADYEQYF
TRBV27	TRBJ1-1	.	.	TGTGCCAGCAGTCCGCCTGGGGCGGAAGCTTTCTTT	CASSPPGAEAFF
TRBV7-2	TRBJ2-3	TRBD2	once	TGTGCCAGCAGCAAAGACGGACTAGCGGGGCGCACAGATACGCAGTATTTT	CASSKDGLAGRTDTQYF
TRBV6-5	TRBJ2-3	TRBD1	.	TGTGCCAGCAGGTCAGGGACAGGGTTGGGTACGCAGTATTTT	CASRSGTGLGTQYF
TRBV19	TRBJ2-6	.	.	TGTGCCAGTAGGATAACTTCTTTGAGCTCTGGGGCCAACGTCCTGACTTTC	CASRITSLSSGANVLTF
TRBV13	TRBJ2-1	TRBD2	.	TGTGCCAGCAGCTCAGGAGCGGGAGTGGGGAATGAGCAGTTCTTC	CASSSGAGVGNEQFF
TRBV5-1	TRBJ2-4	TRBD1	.	TGCGCCAGCAGCCTGGGACAGGGTGATAGCATTCAGTACTTC	CASSLGQGDSIQYF
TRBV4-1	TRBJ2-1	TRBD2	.	TGCGCCAGCAGCCAGAGGGATCTTTGGCGGGAGGGCCCAAAGGATGAGCAGTTCTTC	CASSQRDLWREGPKDEQFF
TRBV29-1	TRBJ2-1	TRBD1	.	TGCAGCGCCTACGGACAGGGGGCGATCAATGAGCAGTTCTTC	CSAYGQGAINEQFF
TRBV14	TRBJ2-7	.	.	TGTGCCAGCAGCCACTTTATAAGCGGCCACGAGCAGTACTTC	CASSHFISGHEQYF
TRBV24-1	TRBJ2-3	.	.	TGTGCCACGGCAGACCCACGGGGTACAGATACGCAGTATTTT	CATADPRGTDTQYF
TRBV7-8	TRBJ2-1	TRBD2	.	TGTGCCAGCAGCTTAGAACAGCGGGAGTGTTTCTTC	CASSLEQRECFF
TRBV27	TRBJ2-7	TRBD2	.	TGTGCCAGCAGTCCCACGAGCGGGAGGTACGAGCAGTACTTC	CASSPTSGRYEQYF
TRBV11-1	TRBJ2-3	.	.	TGTGCCAGCAGCTCCACACCGGGACTTCTCACAGATACGCAGTATTTT	CASSSTPGLLTDTQYF
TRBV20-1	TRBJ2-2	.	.	TGCAGTGCTAGTGGGAGAGGCACCGGGGAGCTGTTTTTT	CSASGRGTGELFF
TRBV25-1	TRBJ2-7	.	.	TGTGCCAGCACTGAAGCAGGCTCCTACGAGCAGTACTTC	CASTEAGSYEQYF
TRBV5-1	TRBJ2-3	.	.	TGCGCCAGCAGCTTGGCAGGGGCCCCGGAAAATACGCAGTATTTT	CASSLAGAPENTQYF
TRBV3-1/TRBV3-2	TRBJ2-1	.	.	TGTGCCAGCAGCCAAGTGGGAAGGGGAGGAGCGATCCATTTTTCCTACAATGAGCAGTTCTTC	CASSQVGRGGAIHFSYNEQFF
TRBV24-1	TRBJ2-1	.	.	TGTGCCACTTCAGGGGACACCTACAATGAGCAGTTCTTC	CATSGDTYNEQFF
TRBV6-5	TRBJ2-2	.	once	TGTGCCAGCATTCGGACAGCGAACACCGGGGAGCTGTTTTTT	CASIRTANTGELFF
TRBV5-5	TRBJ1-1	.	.	TGTGCCAGCAGCTTCTCAGAGGGTGTGAACACTGAAGCTTTCTTT	CASSFSEGVNTEAFF
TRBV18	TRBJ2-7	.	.	TGTGCCAGCTCACGAAGGGAGGGGGAAAGCGAGCAGTACTTC	CASSRREGESEQYF
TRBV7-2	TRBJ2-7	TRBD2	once	TGTGCCAGCAGTACCGGACTAGCGGGGGAGTACGAGCAGTACTTC	CASSTGLAGEYEQYF
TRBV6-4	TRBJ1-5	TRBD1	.	TGTGCCAGCAGTGACGACCCGGGACAGGGCCAGCCCCAGCATTTT	CASSDDPGQGQPQHF
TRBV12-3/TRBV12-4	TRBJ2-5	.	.	TGTGCCAGCAGTCCCCCATCCCAAGAGACCCAGTACTTC	CASSPPSQETQYF
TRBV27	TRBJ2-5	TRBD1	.	TGTGCCAGCAGTCCCGACCGACAGGGCAAAAAGACCCAGTACTTC	CASSPDRQGKKTQYF
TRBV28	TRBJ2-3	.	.	TGTGCCAGCAGCGGACTCGCACGGGCAGATACGCAGTATTTT	CASSGLARADTQYF
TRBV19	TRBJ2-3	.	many	TGTGCCAGTAAGCCCCCAGGACTCCTAGGCACAGATACGCAGTATTTT	CASKPPGLLGTDTQYF
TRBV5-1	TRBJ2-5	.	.	TGCGCCAGCAGCTTGGGTGTTCAGACTTACGCTCAAGAGACCCAGTACTTC	CASSLGVQTYAQETQYF
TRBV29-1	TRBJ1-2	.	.	TGCAGCGTTGTGGGGGCCGATGGCTACACCTTC	CSVVGADGYTF
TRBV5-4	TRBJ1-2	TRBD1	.	TGTGCCAGCAGCCCAGGGGGACAGGGAAACTATGGCTACACCTTC	CASSPGGQGNYGYTF
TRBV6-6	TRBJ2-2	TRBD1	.	TGTGCCAGCAGTCGAGGGACAGGGGACGCGAACACCGGGGAGCTGTTTTTT	CASSRGTGDANTGELFF
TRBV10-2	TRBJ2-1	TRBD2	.	TGCGCCAGCAGTGAGTGGTTAGCGGGAGGGGTCAATGAGCAGTTCTTC	CASSEWLAGGVNEQFF
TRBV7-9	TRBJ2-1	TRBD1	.	TGTGCCAGCAGCTCAGGGGGCGAAGAGCAGTTCTTC	CASSSGGEEQFF
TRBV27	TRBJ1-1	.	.	TGTGCCAGCAGTTTTAACAGGAACACTGAAGCTTTCTTT	CASSFNRNTEAFF
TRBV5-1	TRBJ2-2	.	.	TGCGCCAGCAGCTTGGTTCCAGGGCGGAACACCGGGGAGCTGTTTTTT	CASSLVPGRNTGELFF
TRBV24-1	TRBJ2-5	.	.	TGTGCCACCAGTGATTTTAAGGAGGAGACCCAGTACTTC	CATSDFKEETQYF
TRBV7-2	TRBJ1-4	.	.	TGTGCCAGCAGTACGGGGGGGCAGTATAATGAAAAACTGTTTTTT	CASSTGGQYNEKLFF
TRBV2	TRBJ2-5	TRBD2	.	TGTGCCAGCACCCCCTTGGGGCTAGCGGGAGCGACCCAGTACTTC	CASTPLGLAGATQYF
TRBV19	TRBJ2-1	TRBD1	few	TGTGCCAGTCGAAGGGACAGGGGATACAATGAGCAGTTCTTC	CASRRDRGYNEQFF
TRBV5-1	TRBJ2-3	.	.	TGCGCCAGCAGCTTGTCCGCCCGGGGGGCGGGAGATACGCAGTATTTT	CASSLSARGAGDTQYF
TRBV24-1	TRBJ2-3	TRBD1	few	TGTGCCACCAGTGACCCCGGGACAGGGCTAGATACGCAGTATTTT	CATSDPGTGLDTQYF
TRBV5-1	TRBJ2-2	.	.	TGCGCCAGCAGCTTGGGGCTAGCAGTCGGGGAGCTGTTTTTT	CASSLGLAVGELFF
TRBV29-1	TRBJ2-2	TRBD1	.	TGCAGCGTCAGGGGGCTGAACACCGGGGAGCTGTTTTTT	CSVRGLNTGELFF
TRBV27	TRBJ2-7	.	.	TGTGCCACCGGACAGACCGAGCGGTACCCCTACGAGCAGTACTTC	CATGQTERYPYEQYF